The 20 T cell receptor beta chains below were found in one sample sequenced in a study of identical twins (dated by TCRdb to 2016 to 2017). Library creation used 5' RACE. The reads were generated on an Illumina HiSeq 2000. The public reads were reanalyzed by TCRdb: fastp trimming at Q25, MiXCR alignment, in-frame beta chains only. Rows with a matching CDR3 protein are joined into one entry that keeps the most common DNA and genes. Across this sample there are 640,000 or so distinct CDR3 sequences, with roughly 6% seen only once. Of the sample, roughly 1.8% falls within the top ten clones. Source material: naive T cells sorted from blood. The sample's cell subset or site label, in plain terms: cells isolated with a human naive T-cell isolation kit. The receptors here all came from a man aged 18 to 29 in good health.

The V gene is TRBV7-8, the J gene TRBJ2-7; D not certain. Germline V gene data show CDR1 as SGHVS and CDR2 as FQNEAQ. Trimming pared 1 base from V and 7 bases from J, leaving 14 bases between. The CDR3 covers 14 residues. DNA of the CDR3: TGTGCCAGCAGCTTAGGGGGTGCCCTACGAGAGCAGTACGTC. Protein: CASSLGGALREQYV.

This clonotype occurred many times. The V gene is TRBV29-1, the J gene TRBJ2-1, with TRBD2 identical over 12 bases. With 4 bases clipped from V and 9 bases from J, the junction kept 13 bases outside the gene matches. Looked up from germline, CDR1 is SQVTM and CDR2 is ANQGSEA. The CDR3 contains 16 residues. The CDR3 DNA follows: TGCAGCGTTGGGGAGGCTAGCGGGAGGGCCTGGGGTGAGCAGTTCTTC. It yields the protein CSVGEASGRAWGEQFF.

The sample holds many counts of this clonotype. The V gene is TRBV5-1, the J gene TRBJ2-2; D gene uncertain. CDR3 length: 14 amino acids. Trimming took 0 bases from V and 4 from J, leaving 7 bases between them. Germline CDR1 reads SGHRS; CDR2 reads YFSETQ. Here the CDR3 reads CASSLAYGTGELFF. The CDR3, as DNA: TGCGCCAGCAGCTTGGCCTATGGCACCGGGGAGCTGTTTTTT.

In this sample, this clonotype turned up a few times. The CDR3 does not close with the conserved phenylalanine or tryptophan, likely indicating a read error. It is unclear where the CDR3 begins or ends on the DNA, so no DNA is shown, and the CDR3 is as TCRdb lists it. The gene calls are TRBV6-5 and TRBJ1-1; TRBD1 is taken as the D call from the table, unchecked against the DNA. The CDR3 extends over 10 residues, inclusive of both ends. Germline CDR1 is MNHEY and CDR2 is SVGAGI. The CDR3 sequence is CASRGNRRPL.

V is TRBV21-1 and J is TRBJ2-1. TRBV21-1 is marked as a pseudogene. The CDR3 covers 8 residues. The CDR3 DNA reads as TGTGCCAGCAGCAAAGACCCCTTC. Translation gives CASSKDPF.

The V and J genes are TRBV4-1 and TRBJ2-7; D is unclear. The V gene's germline CDR1 is MGHRA and CDR2 YSYEKL. CDR3 length: 14 amino acids. The V and J ends lost 0 bases and 1 base respectively, with 7 bases between them. The CDR3 nucleotides read TGCGCCAGCAGCCAAGATCAGGTTTCCTACGAGCAGTACGTC. Its translation: CASSQDQVSYEQYV.

This clonotype was observed at least ten times. The chain recombines TRBV2 with TRBJ2-5; no clear D gene. Per the germline V gene, CDR1 is SNHLY and CDR2 is FYNNEI. The CDR3 extends over 13 amino acids. Trimming shortened V by 5 bases and J by 0 bases, and 7 bases separated the two germline ends. CDR3 residues: CASSKSYQETQYF. CDR3 DNA: TGTGCCAGCAGTAAATCCTACCAAGAGACCCAGTACTTC.

This clonotype was observed at least ten times. J is TRBJ1-1 and V is TRBV20-1; D unresolved. Trimming took 5 bases from V and 2 from J, leaving 9 bases between them. From germline, CDR1 is DFQATT and CDR2 SNEGSKA (reference sequence). This CDR3 contains 12 residues. CDR3 amino acids: CSAATVNTEAFF. The CDR3 DNA sequence: TGCAGTGCTGCAACAGTTAACACTGAAGCTTTCTTT.

This clonotype was counted at least ten times. This chain links TRBV24-1 with TRBJ1-5; D is ambiguous. The germline gives CDR1 KGHDR, CDR2 SFDVKD. V was shortened by 1 base and J by 2 bases, with 5 bases between the two germline ends. The CDR3 is made up of 14 amino acids. The CDR3 region has the DNA TGTGCCACCAGTGATTTTGGACGCAATCAGCCCCAGCATTTT. Translation: CATSDFGRNQPQHF.

Many counts were recorded for this clonotype. The chain has TRBV6-5 and TRBJ2-7, with 7 bases matching TRBD1. This CDR3 region has 14 residues. In germline, CDR1 is MNHEY, CDR2 SVGAGI. Unmatched junction bases numbered 8, after V lost 2 bases and J lost 7 bases. This CDR3 reads CASSYRDSYHEQYF. Here the CDR3 DNA reads TGTGCCAGCAGTTACCGGGACAGTTATCATGAGCAGTACTTC.

The gene calls are TRBV7-9 and TRBJ2-5; 10 nucleotides match TRBD1. Germline CDR1 reads SEHNR; CDR2 reads FQNEAQ (reference sequence). CDR3 length: 15 amino acids. The V gene end was trimmed by 4 bases and the J gene end by 5 bases; junction bases not matched to a gene: 7. This CDR3 is CASSYGTGEFETQYF. As DNA, the CDR3 is TGTGCCAGCAGCTACGGGACAGGGGAGTTCGAGACCCAGTACTTC.

This clonotype has more than one count but fewer than ten. The chain employs TRBV10-3 and TRBJ1-1; no clear D gene. Germline V gene data show CDR1 as ENHRY and CDR2 as SYGVKD. V gave up 7 bases and J gave up 6 bases, with 21 bases separating them. There are 15 residues in the CDR3. The CDR3: CAITNRLSGVAEAFF. CDR3 nucleotide sequence: TGTGCCATCACTAACCGACTCTCGGGCGTAGCTGAAGCTTTCTTT.

This clonotype was picked up many times. The chain has TRBV5-1 and TRBJ2-1; 8 bases fit TRBD2. Trimming took 1 base from V and 7 from J; bases not matched to a gene: 10. From germline, CDR1 is SGHRS and CDR2 YFSETQ. There are 16 residues in the CDR3. The chain's CDR3 is CASSLQPAGVNNEQFF. DNA for the CDR3: TGCGCCAGCAGCTTGCAGCCAGCGGGAGTTAATAATGAGCAGTTCTTC.

This clonotype was seen ten or more times. The J gene is TRBJ1-1, the V gene TRBV5-1; TRBD1 matches 10 bases. The CDR3 is 16 amino acids. The germline V gene has CDR1 SGHRS and CDR2 YFSETQ. V lost 3 bases to trimming and J lost 6 bases; unmatched junction nucleotides: 11. In DNA form, the CDR3 reads TGCGCCAGCAGCTGGGGACAGGGGTCTCTGAGCTCTGAAGCTTTCTTT. Translated, it gives CASSWGQGSLSSEAFF.

This clonotype was seen many times. The chain combines TRBV12-3 or TRBV12-4 with TRBJ2-5; D ambiguous. Between the trimmed V and J ends, which lost 2 bases and 5 bases, there was a span of 3 bases. The CDR3 sequence is 11 residues long. The CDR3 nucleotides are TGTGCCAGCAGTTTATTCGAGACCCAGTACTTC. Its translation: CASSLFETQYF.

This clonotype was seen at least ten times. The chain links TRBV12-3 or TRBV12-4 to TRBJ2-7; TRBD2 aligns across 8 bases. Unmatched junction bases numbered 21, after V lost 6 bases and J lost 5 bases. The CDR3 has 18 residues. The CDR3 DNA is TGTGCCAGCAGCTCCGTGAGGACCGGGACTAGAATCGACGACGAGCAGTACTTC. Protein: CASSSVRTGTRIDDEQYF.

This clonotype was seen repeatedly, ten times or more. The chain is built from TRBV20-1 and TRBJ1-4, with D perhaps TRBD1 (5 bases). Germline V CDR1 and CDR2: DFQATT, SNEGSKA (reference sequence). Trimming took 4 bases from V and 6 from J, leaving 12 bases between them. The CDR3 is 13 residues long. The CDR3 DNA reads as TGCAGTGCTATTGGGACGGCGGATGAAAAACTGTTTTTT. Amino acid sequence: CSAIGTADEKLFF.

This chain uses TRBV15 with TRBJ2-5; D remains unclear. In germline, CDR1 is LNHNV, CDR2 YYDKDF (reference sequence). Trimming took 0 bases from V and 5 from J, leaving 10 bases between them. This CDR3 comprises 14 residues. The CDR3 is CATSREESEETQYF. In DNA form, the CDR3 reads TGTGCCACCAGCAGAGAGGAGTCAGAGGAGACCCAGTACTTC.

The sample holds a few counts of this clonotype. The chain employs TRBV11-2 and TRBJ2-1; D is undetermined. The CDR3 contains 15 residues. Trimming took 0 bases from V and 2 from J, leaving 8 bases between them. In germline, CDR1 is SGHAT, CDR2 FQNNGV. CDR3 nucleotide sequence: TGTGCCAGCAGCTTAGATAGTAGGGCCTACAATGAGCAGTTCTTC. This codes for CASSLDSRAYNEQFF.

This clonotype has ten or more counts. V is TRBV5-1 and J is TRBJ1-1, with no clear D. The V gene lost 0 bases and the J gene lost 4 bases, with 7 bases spanning the gap. Germline CDR1 is SGHRS and CDR2 is YFSETQ. CDR3 length: 13 amino acids. The CDR3 nucleotides are TGCGCCAGCAGCTTGGATGGGTTCACTGAAGCTTTCTTT. It encodes CASSLDGFTEAFF.